Following are 25 T cell receptor beta chains from one sample sequenced in a study of beta chain features in type 1 diabetes. No antigen is known for these receptors. Sequenced material consisted of expressed TCRB transcripts (all of the isolated RNA was reverse transcribed). Data came from immunoSEQ multiplex PCR; TCRdb stores just in-frame clones and leaves some out. The table records some 360,000 clones, 9.6% of them present only once. General observations from the study: Significant though moderate, a shortening of TCRB CDR3s appeared in all four CD4+ subsets of Type 1 diabetes patients.

Sequenced sample: central memory CD4+ T cells from blood. Receptors were obtained from a man aged 25 to 40 with type 1 diabetes.

This chain links TRBV27 with TRBJ2-7, with TRBD2 matching 7 bases. The CDR3 contains 15 residues. Germline CDR1 MNHEY, CDR2 SMNVEV (reference sequence). Unmatched junction bases numbered 12, after V lost 3 bases and J lost 7 bases. The CDR3 DNA sequence: TGTGCCAGCAGTTTGCCGGGGGGACTTATAGGGGAGCAGTACTTC. Its translation: CASSLPGGLIGEQYF.

This chain links TRBV7-2 with TRBJ2-7; D perhaps matches TRBD1 (6 bases). The germline V gene encodes CDR1 SGHTA and CDR2 FQGNSA. CDR3 length equals 13 residues. V lost 5 bases and J 7 bases, leaving 15 bases between the germline ends. The CDR3 DNA follows: TGTGCCAGCAGCCGGATTGACAGGTTAGAGCAGTACTTC. It specifies CASSRIDRLEQYF.

The V call is TRBV6-5, the J call TRBJ2-5, with 7 bases lining up with TRBD2. This CDR3 has 14 amino acids. Germline assignment: CDR1 MNHEY and CDR2 SVGAGI. Losses at the gene ends were 5 bases for V and 4 bases for J; bases not matched to a gene: 7. CDR3 region: CASSTRLAGETQYF. CDR3 coding DNA: TGTGCCAGCAGTACCCGACTAGCAGGAGAGACCCAGTACTTC.

The J gene is TRBJ1-1, the V gene TRBV2, with 8 bases matching TRBD1. After removal of 3 bases from V and 4 bases from J, the junction contained 16 bases not matched to a gene. The germline gives CDR1 SNHLY, CDR2 FYNNEI. This CDR3 spans 18 amino acids. The CDR3 sequence: CASSDPYDRGRFGTEAFF. The CDR3 DNA reads as TGTGCCAGCAGTGATCCGTATGACAGGGGAAGATTCGGCACTGAAGCTTTCTTT.

This clone was detected a few times. The chain joins TRBV7-2 to TRBJ2-1; 8 bases are a match to TRBD2. Trimming cost V 4 bases and J 7 bases; bases outside gene matches: 9. Germline V gene lookup returns CDR1 SGHTA and CDR2 FQGNSA. This CDR3 has 15 amino acids. CDR3 sequence reads: CASSYGAGVQNEQFF. The CDR3 DNA sequence: TGTGCCAGCAGCTACGGAGCGGGAGTACAGAATGAGCAGTTCTTC.

Regarding this clone: Other nucleotide sequences from this sample produce the same CDR3. The chain combines TRBV5-1 with TRBJ2-1; no reliable D call. CDR1 SGHRS and CDR2 YFSETQ come from the germline V gene. The CDR3 spans 15 residues. The V and J ends lost 0 bases and 0 bases respectively, with 7 bases between them. The CDR3 sequence is CASSLAADSYNEQFF. DNA of the CDR3: TGCGCCAGCAGCTTGGCGGCGGACTCCTACAATGAGCAGTTCTTC.

This clone has just a few counts. This chain connects TRBV5-1 to TRBJ2-1; D is perhaps TRBD1 (6 bases). Per germline, CDR1 SGHRS and CDR2 YFSETQ. The CDR3 covers 14 residues. The germline V and J ends were trimmed by 0 bases and 10 bases, with 14 bases remaining between them. The CDR3 here is CASSLVQGNSEQFF. The CDR3 coding sequence is TGCGCCAGCAGCTTGGTACAGGGAAACAGCGAGCAGTTCTTC.

The rearrangement uses TRBV7-9 and TRBJ1-2; the match to TRBD1 covers 7 bases. Germline trimming cut 4 bases from V and 10 bases from J; bases unmatched to any gene: 6. The CDR3 consists of 12 residues. Germline lookup yields CDR1 SEHNR and CDR2 FQNEAQ (reference sequence). CDR3 DNA sequence: TGTGCCAGCAGCTCTCCAGACAGGGACTACACCTTC. Amino acids: CASSSPDRDYTF.

This clone was seen only a few times. The rearrangement joins TRBV30 to TRBJ2-2; D unresolved. Germline CDR1 is GTSNPN and CDR2 is SVGIG (reference sequence). V was clipped by 7 bases and J by 7 bases, with 16 bases between them. CDR3 size: 13 residues. The CDR3 DNA follows: TGTGCCTTGACCGCGCGGCGTAACGGGGAGCTGTTTTTT. It encodes CALTARRNGELFF. Full variable domain (missing parts from reference TRBV30 and TRBJ2-2): SQTIHQWPATLVQPVGSPLSLECTVEGTSNPNLYWYRQAAGRGLQLLFYSVGIGQISSEVPQNLSASRPQDRQFILSSKKLLLSDSGFYLCALTARRNGELFFGEGSRLTVL.

This clone has only a few counts. CDR3 coding DNA: TGCGCCAGCAGCCAAGAGGGACAGGGGCTATACAATGAGCAGTTCTTC. This encodes CASSQEGQGLYNEQFF. V is TRBV4-3 and J is TRBJ2-1; 10 positions match TRBD1. CDR1 is LGHNA and CDR2 is YSLEER in the germline V gene. This CDR3 comprises 16 residues. J gave up 4 bases and V 0 bases, and 3 bases lay outside the gene matches.

This clone was counted many times. This sequence joins TRBV4-3 and TRBJ1-4; possibly TRBD1 for D (5 bases). CDR3 length: 17 amino acids. Trimming shortened V by 1 base and J by 0 bases, and 12 bases separated the two germline ends. Germline lookup yields CDR1 LGHNA and CDR2 YSLEER. CDR3 sequence reads: CASSQAYRHTTNEKLFF. CDR3 nucleotides: TGCGCCAGCAGCCAAGCCTACAGGCACACAACTAATGAAAAACTGTTTTTT.

Many counts were recorded for this clone. The chain employs TRBV15 and TRBJ2-1; 8 bases match TRBD2. The CDR3 is 16 residues long. Germline lookup yields CDR1 LNHNV and CDR2 YYDKDF (reference sequence). The V and J ends lost 0 bases and 10 bases, in that order; junction bases with no gene match: 11. CDR3 protein: CATSRDIGTRGEEQFF. Here the CDR3 DNA reads TGTGCCACCAGCAGAGATATTGGGACTAGAGGAGAAGAGCAGTTCTTC. Full variable domain (rest looked up from reference TRBV15 and TRBJ2-1): DAMVIQNPRYQVTQFGKPVTLSCSQTLNHNVMYWYQQKSSQAPKLLFHYYDKDFNNEADTPDNFQSRRPNTSFCFLDIRSPGLGDTAMYLCATSRDIGTRGEEQFFGPGTRLTVL.

The CDR3 region has the DNA TGCAGCGTTGAGAAGTCTAAAATGAACACTGAAGCTTTCTTT. This gives the protein CSVEKSKMNTEAFF. This chain links TRBV29-1 with TRBJ1-1; D uncertain. Looked up from germline, CDR1 is SQVTM and CDR2 is ANQGSEA. V lost 3 bases and J lost 0, with 11 bases in between. The CDR3 extends over 14 amino acids.

J is TRBJ1-1 and V is TRBV6-5; 7 positions agree with TRBD1. V lost 7 bases to trimming and J lost 7 bases; unmatched junction nucleotides: 6. CDR3 length: 12 amino acids. Germline CDR1 reads MNHEY; CDR2 reads SVGAGI. The CDR3 here is CASTRRDSEAFF. CDR3 nucleotide sequence: TGTGCCAGCACTCGCCGGGACAGTGAAGCTTTCTTT.

V gene TRBV11-2 combines with J gene TRBJ1-1, with 8 bases fitting TRBD1. The V gene's germline CDR1 is SGHAT and CDR2 FQNNGV. The CDR3 has 17 residues. V gave up 1 base and J gave up 5 bases; unmatched junction bases: 12. The CDR3 DNA reads as TGTGCCAGCAGCTTAGTGCTTTCCAGGGGGCTTCGGACTGAAGCTTTCTTT. Its translation: CASSLVLSRGLRTEAFF.

This clone has only a few counts. This chain links TRBV9 with TRBJ1-1; D gene unclear. The CDR3 runs 14 residues. V was trimmed by 3 bases and J by 3 bases, leaving 12 bases between them. The germline V gene encodes CDR1 SGDLS and CDR2 YYNGEE. The CDR3 reads CASSANQRDTEAFF. CDR3 DNA sequence: TGTGCCAGCAGCGCCAACCAGAGGGACACTGAAGCTTTCTTT.

Points on this clone: The sample carries other DNA sequences with the same CDR3. V gene TRBV7-6 combines with J gene TRBJ2-3; unclear D gene. Between the trimmed V and J ends, which lost 3 bases and 2 bases, there was a span of 6 bases. Germline-derived CDR1 and CDR2 are SGHVS and FNYEAQ. CDR3 length equals 13 residues. The CDR3, as DNA: TGTGCCAGCAGCTTGGGCACCACAGATACGCAGTATTTT. Protein product: CASSLGTTDTQYF.

J is TRBJ2-7 and V is TRBV7-8; either TRBD1 or TRBD2 may fit D (5 bases each). Trimming stripped 6 bases from V and 0 bases from J, with 9 bases between. CDR1 is SGHVS and CDR2 is FQNEAQ in the germline V gene. There are 13 residues in the CDR3. Written as DNA, the CDR3 is TGTGCCAGCAGTCGGGACCACTCCTACGAGCAGTACTTC. Residues: CASSRDHSYEQYF.

As concerns this clone: The sample has other DNA sequences that encode this CDR3 too. The rearrangement joins TRBV19 to TRBJ2-6; D is ambiguous. Germline loops: CDR1 LNHDA, CDR2 SQIVND (reference sequence). The length of the CDR3 is 15 residues. V was pared by 2 bases and J by 0 bases, with 5 bases between. The CDR3 DNA sequence: TGTGCCAGTAGTATACAGGCCTCTGGGGCCAACGTCCTGACTTTC. Protein product: CASSIQASGANVLTF.

This sequence joins TRBV7-2 and TRBJ1-4, with a weak D call TRBD1 (5 bases). CDR3 length equals 14 residues. The V end was cut by 5 bases, the J end by 4 bases, with 11 bases between. Germline CDR1 SGHTA, CDR2 FQGNSA. The CDR3 nucleotides are TGTGCCAGCAGCAGGGGAAATGGTAATGAAAAACTGTTTTTT. Amino acid sequence: CASSRGNGNEKLFF.

In this sample, this clone turned up many times. This chain joins TRBV7-9 and TRBJ2-1, with D unresolved. This CDR3 is 13 amino acids long. Germline V gene sequence: CDR1 SEHNR, CDR2 FQNEAQ (reference sequence). V gave up 1 base and J gave up 8 bases, with 9 bases separating them. CDR3 loop: CASSLGLNDEQFF. The CDR3 region has the DNA TGTGCCAGCAGCTTAGGCCTCAACGATGAGCAGTTCTTC.

The table lists this clone with many counts. V and J are TRBV28 and TRBJ2-3; 9 bases match TRBD2. From germline, CDR1 is MDHEN and CDR2 SYDVKM. J gave up 2 bases and V 3 bases, and 9 bases lay outside the gene matches. CDR3 length: 17 amino acids. For the CDR3, the DNA is TGTGCCAGCAGTTTCCGTCGGCTAGCGGGACCCACAGATACGCAGTATTTT. Its translation is CASSFRRLAGPTDTQYF. Variable domain in full (rest from reference TRBV28 and TRBJ2-3): DVKVTQSSRYLVKRTGEKVFLECVQDMDHENMFWYRQDPGLGLRLIYFSYDVKMKEKGDIPEGYSVSREKKERFSLILESASTNQTSMYLCASSFRRLAGPTDTQYFGPGTRLTVL.

In this sample, this clone turned up a few times. The sample carries other DNA sequences with the same CDR3. The chain links TRBV5-1 to TRBJ1-2; tentative D call: TRBD1 (5 bases). Germline lookup yields CDR1 SGHRS and CDR2 YFSETQ. V lost 0 bases and J lost 3, with 9 bases in between. The CDR3 loop spans 14 amino acids. The CDR3 region has the DNA TGCGCCAGCAGCTTGGACCAGGGAGACTATGGCTACACCTTC. Encoded protein: CASSLDQGDYGYTF.

This clone came up a few times. V gene TRBV7-3 combines with J gene TRBJ2-1; D is perhaps TRBD2 (5 bases). V shed 2 bases and J shed 7 bases, with 12 bases lying between them. This CDR3 comprises 14 residues. Per germline, CDR1 SGHTA and CDR2 FQGTGA. CDR3 sequence (DNA): TGTGCCAGCAGCTTAGGGCTAGCCCGAAATGAGCAGTTCTTC. It encodes CASSLGLARNEQFF.

V and J are TRBV9 and TRBJ1-5; D might be TRBD1 (5 bases). The CDR3 has 15 residues. Between the trimmed V and J ends, which lost 4 bases and 6 bases, there was a span of 17 bases. Germline loops: CDR1 SGDLS, CDR2 YYNGEE. DNA for the CDR3: TGTGCCAGCAGCTCGGACGGGTCAGGGCTTCAGCCCCAGCATTTT. Amino acid sequence: CASSSDGSGLQPQHF.